Following are 25 T cell receptor beta chains from one sample sequenced in a study of CD8 T cells in Susac syndrome. With random hexamers, reverse transcription was performed on about 0.5 to 1 ug of RNA. TCRdb re-derived calls from the immunoSEQ multiplex PCR reads in MiXCR, one entry per CDR3 protein. The repertoire holds 95,000 to 150,000 distinct CDR3 sequences, with over 95% as singletons. Specimen: CD4+ T cells from PBMCs. Receptors originate from a human donor with Susac syndrome.

V gene TRBV28 combines with J gene TRBJ1-2; 9 bases fit TRBD1. The V gene end was trimmed by 6 bases and the J gene end by 7 bases; junction bases not matched to a gene: 9. Germline V gives CDR1 MDHEN, CDR2 SYDVKM. The CDR3 has 14 amino acids. This chain's CDR3 is CASSWTGESFGYTF. CDR3 nucleotide sequence: TGTGCCAGCAGCTGGACAGGGGAAAGTTTTGGCTACACCTTC.

This chain joins TRBV24-1 and TRBJ2-1; D uncertain. From germline, CDR1 is KGHDR and CDR2 SFDVKD. The CDR3 sequence is 17 residues long. The ends were cut back, 4 bases at V and 4 bases at J, with 19 bases in the middle. CDR3 amino acids: CATSDASEQIIYNEQFF. CDR3 bases: TGTGCCACCAGTGACGCCTCGGAGCAGATCATTTACAATGAGCAGTTCTTC.

This chain links TRBV6-2 or TRBV6-3 with TRBJ2-2; TRBD2 matches 8 bases. Unmatched junction bases numbered 7, after V lost 5 bases and J lost 5 bases. The CDR3 is made up of 15 amino acids. Germline CDR1 reads MNHEY; CDR2 reads SVGEGT. The CDR3 is CASSPSGSGTGELFF. For the CDR3, the DNA is TGTGCCAGCAGTCCGAGCGGGAGCGGGACCGGGGAGCTGTTTTTT.

The chain recombines TRBV5-6 with TRBJ2-2; weak D call: TRBD2 (5 bases). The CDR3 has 13 residues. From germline, CDR1 is SGHDT and CDR2 YYEEEE. The V and J ends lost 1 base and 5 bases respectively, with 6 bases between them. The DNA for the CDR3 is TGTGCCAGCAGCTTGAGGGAGACCGGGGAGCTGTTTTTT. Translation gives CASSLRETGELFF. The full variable domain, rest sourced from reference TRBV5-6 and TRBJ2-2, is DAGVTQSPTHLIKTRGQQVTLRCSPKSGHDTVSWYQQALGQGPQFIFQYYEEEERQRGNFPDRFSGHQFPNYSSELNVNALLLGDSALYLCASSLRETGELFFGEGSRLTVL.

The chain joins TRBV28 to TRBJ1-2, with 8 nucleotides matching TRBD1. Germline lookup yields CDR1 MDHEN and CDR2 SYDVKM. This CDR3 is built from 15 residues. V shed 4 bases, J shed 8 bases, and the junction held 12 bases outside the gene matches. CDR3 nucleotides: TGTGCCAGCAGTTCATCCATGCAGGGGGCGGGAGGCTACACCTTC. The encoded protein is CASSSSMQGAGGYTF.

The J gene is TRBJ2-7, the V gene TRBV20-1, with 7 bases aligning to TRBD2. Per the germline V gene, CDR1 is DFQATT and CDR2 is SNEGSKA (reference sequence). The CDR3 has 13 amino acids. The J segment lost 2 bases and the V segment lost 6 bases, leaving 7 bases of the junction unmatched. The CDR3 region has the DNA TGCAGTGCCAGTCGGCGGGAGACCTACGAGCAGTACTTC. This gives the protein CSASRRETYEQYF.

The genes are TRBV4-2 and TRBJ2-1; D tentatively fits TRBD1 or TRBD2 (5 bases each). Germline assignment: CDR1 LGHNA and CDR2 YNFKEQ. Trimming took 2 bases from V and 5 from J, leaving 16 bases between them. The CDR3 is 16 residues long. CDR3 nucleotide sequence: TGTGCCAGCAGCCAAAGGGCCGGGACCAGAAACAATGAGCAGTTCTTC. This codes for CASSQRAGTRNNEQFF.

Only one count was recorded for this clonotype. The chain uses TRBV7-2 and TRBJ1-2; D is uncertain. CDR1 is SGHTA and CDR2 is FQGNSA in the germline V gene. V dropped 5 bases and J dropped 8 bases, with 12 bases sitting between them. The CDR3 totals 12 residues. CDR3 protein: CASSPGFRGYTF. As DNA, the CDR3 is TGTGCCAGCAGCCCCGGGTTCCGCGGCTACACCTTC. Using reference TRBV7-2 and TRBJ1-2 for the parts outside the CDR3, the full variable domain is GAGVSQSPSNKVTEKGKDVELRCDPISGHTALYWYRQSLGQGLEFLIYFQGNSAPDKSGLPSDRFSAERTGGSVSTLTIQRTQQEDSAVYLCASSPGFRGYTFGSGTRLTVV.

The chain carries TRBV10-3 and TRBJ2-3, with TRBD1 matching 9 bases. CDR3 size: 13 residues. Trimming took 6 bases from V and 9 from J; bases not matched to a gene: 7. Germline V CDR1 and CDR2: ENHRY, SYGVKD. The CDR3: CAISLRDRDTQYF. The CDR3 DNA follows: TGTGCCATCAGCCTCCGGGACAGGGACACGCAGTATTTT.

V usage is TRBV2 and J usage is TRBJ2-1; D uncertain. There are 13 residues in the CDR3. Between the trimmed V and J ends, which lost 6 bases and 0 bases, there was a span of 6 bases. The germline CDR1 and CDR2 sequences are SNHLY and FYNNEI. The CDR3 protein is CASRESSYNEQFF. The CDR3 DNA follows: TGTGCCAGCAGGGAAAGCTCCTACAATGAGCAGTTCTTC.

The chain is built from TRBV24-1 and TRBJ1-5, with D hard to call. The CDR3 spans 14 residues. The germline CDR1 and CDR2 sequences are KGHDR and SFDVKD. V lost 1 base and J lost 6, with 9 bases in between. The CDR3 spells CATSDLWAAQPQHF. The CDR3, as DNA: TGTGCCACCAGTGATTTATGGGCTGCTCAGCCCCAGCATTTT.

The chain couples TRBV2 to TRBJ1-5; D is perhaps TRBD1 (6 bases). This CDR3 contains 13 residues. Trimming shortened V by 6 bases and J by 5 bases, and 11 bases separated the two germline ends. Germline lookup yields CDR1 SNHLY and CDR2 FYNNEI. CDR3 sequence reads: CASREGGHQPQHF. The CDR3 DNA sequence: TGTGCCAGCAGGGAGGGGGGGCATCAGCCCCAGCATTTT.

The chain employs TRBV20-1 and TRBJ2-7, with TRBD1 identical over 8 bases. Germline CDR1 is DFQATT and CDR2 is SNEGSKA (reference sequence). CDR3 length equals 13 residues. V shed 3 bases, J shed 2 bases, and the junction held 3 bases outside the gene matches. The CDR3 here is CSARSGQAYEQYF. Here the CDR3 DNA reads TGCAGTGCTAGGTCGGGACAGGCCTACGAGCAGTACTTC.

This rearrangement joins TRBV20-1 to TRBJ2-7; TRBD2 aligns across 14 bases. This CDR3 has 15 residues. Germline-derived CDR1 and CDR2 are DFQATT and SNEGSKA (reference sequence). J was trimmed by 6 bases and V by 3 bases; bases with no gene match: 7. The CDR3 DNA sequence: TGCAGTGCTAGTAAGGGACTAGCGGGAGCCATCGAGCAGTACTTC. This gives the protein CSASKGLAGAIEQYF.

This rearrangement joins TRBV2 to TRBJ1-5; D ambiguous. Germline CDR1 reads SNHLY; CDR2 reads FYNNEI. The CDR3 runs to 11 residues. The ends were cut back, 1 base at V and 13 bases at J, with 8 bases in the middle. Here the CDR3 DNA reads TGTGCCAGCAGTGAAGGCCGATCTCAGCATTTT. It encodes CASSEGRSQHF.

As DNA, the CDR3 is TGTGCCAGCAGCTCAGACACGGGGAGTAATGAAAAACTGTTTTTT. The encoded protein is CASSSDTGSNEKLFF. This chain connects TRBV5-6 to TRBJ1-4, with D unclear. The CDR3 is 15 residues long. The germline V gene encodes CDR1 SGHDT and CDR2 YYEEEE. Deletions cut 3 bases from V and 4 bases from J, with 13 bases between.

The chain employs TRBV5-1 and TRBJ2-3, with D uncertain. This CDR3 spans 13 amino acids. V was pared by 0 bases and J by 4 bases, with 6 bases between. From germline, CDR1 is SGHRS and CDR2 YFSETQ. CDR3 in amino acids: CASSLVGPDTQYF. Here the CDR3 DNA reads TGCGCCAGCAGCTTGGTGGGCCCAGATACGCAGTATTTT.

V gene TRBV9 combines with J gene TRBJ2-1; 7 bases map to TRBD2. V lost 1 base to trimming and J lost 3 bases; unmatched junction nucleotides: 7. The CDR3 runs 16 residues. Germline loops: CDR1 SGDLS, CDR2 YYNGEE. In nucleotides, the CDR3 is TGTGCCAGCAGCGTATTGTCTAGCGGAATCTACAATGAGCAGTTCTTC. Protein sequence: CASSVLSSGIYNEQFF.

The rearrangement joins TRBV5-6 to TRBJ2-1; unclear D gene. Trimming stripped 1 base from V and 4 bases from J, with 6 bases between. The CDR3 has 13 amino acids. Germline lookup yields CDR1 SGHDT and CDR2 YYEEEE. Here the CDR3 reads CASSLFVYNEQFF. The CDR3 DNA reads TGTGCCAGCAGCTTGTTCGTTTACAATGAGCAGTTCTTC.

The CDR3 DNA sequence: TGTGCCAGCAGCTCCCTAGCGGGAGGAGGCGGAGATACGCAGTATTTT. Protein: CASSSLAGGGGDTQYF. This rearrangement joins TRBV7-2 to TRBJ2-3; 11 positions match TRBD2. Unmatched junction bases numbered 8, after V lost 4 bases and J lost 5 bases. Germline V gene data show CDR1 as SGHTA and CDR2 as FQGNSA. The CDR3 runs 16 residues.

This chain connects TRBV29-1 to TRBJ2-3; the D is unclear. The CDR3 has 11 residues. Germline CDR1 SQVTM, CDR2 ANQGSEA. The CDR3: CIIRDADTQYF. The CDR3 DNA sequence: TGCATCATCAGAGATGCAGATACGCAGTATTTT.

The chain uses TRBV12-3 or TRBV12-4 and TRBJ2-5; 12 nucleotides match TRBD1. V trimming: 5 bases; J trimming: 7 bases; junction bases outside the gene matches: 11. This CDR3 is 16 amino acids long. CDR3 sequence reads: CASSDSGTGGKGTQYF. CDR3 DNA: TGTGCCAGCAGTGACTCCGGGACAGGGGGCAAGGGGACCCAGTACTTC.

The CDR3 loop reads CSARAPVDRGGGYTF. CDR3 bases: TGCAGTGCTAGAGCCCCGGTGGACAGGGGGGGTGGCTACACCTTC. The chain combines TRBV20-1 with TRBJ1-2, with 10 bases aligning to TRBD1. The CDR3 spans 15 residues. The J segment lost 7 bases and the V segment lost 1 base, leaving 9 bases of the junction unmatched. From germline, CDR1 is DFQATT and CDR2 SNEGSKA (reference sequence).

The table lists this clonotype with a count of one. V usage is TRBV7-2 and J usage is TRBJ2-1; D is unclear. The CDR3 has 14 amino acids. The V gene lost 0 bases and the J gene lost 7 bases, with 10 bases spanning the gap. In germline, CDR1 is SGHTA, CDR2 FQGNSA. The DNA of the CDR3 is TGTGCCAGCAGCTTAGCCCCTCGAAGGAATGAGCAGTTCTTC. It yields the protein CASSLAPRRNEQFF.

Worth noting for this clonotype: Germline is not matched at one junction end, which may reflect a read error. This chain joins TRBV11-2 and TRBJ2-2; 7 bases match TRBD2. Germline V gene sequence: CDR1 SGHAT, CDR2 FQNNGV. CDR3 length: 13 amino acids. In nucleotides, the CDR3 is TGTGCCAGCAGTTTAGCGGGCACCGGGGAGCTGTTTTTT. It encodes CASSLAGTGELFF.